This T cell receptor beta chain was profiled in a study of blood T cell repertoires in COVID-19. As for the study in general: Samples representing acute and convalescent COVID-19 were sourced from the United States, Italy and Spain. PBMCs, B-cell-depleted T cells, or T cells provided the cDNA or gDNA that made up the material.

V was shortened by 7 bases and J by 7 bases, with 17 bases between the two germline ends. The CDR3 covers 14 residues. From germline, CDR1 is SNHLY and CDR2 FYNNEI. Libraries were prepared by immunoSEQ multiplex PCR; TCRdb keeps only in-frame clonotypes and omits some of them. The sample yields 200,000 to 300,000 clones, 85% to 90% seen once. This chain connects TRBV2 to TRBJ1-5, with D unresolved. The sample comprised PBMCs or T cells enriched from blood (not recorded which). This TCR was sampled from a man aged 45-60 years who had been exposed to COVID-19. CDR3 sequence: CASTKSEAGQPQHF. The CDR3 DNA reads as TGTGCCAGCACAAAGTCTGAGGCGGGCCAGCCCCAGCATTTT.